A selection of T cell receptor beta chains follows, all from one sample in a study of blood T cells in healthy people across ages. TCRdb redid the calling of the 5' RACE reads with MiXCR, one entry per CDR3 protein. Of about 900,000 distinct CDR3 sequences listed, approximately 59% are singletons. Sequences were obtained from blood. These receptor sequences come from a man younger than 40 in good health. CDR3s leave out the opening cysteine and the closing phenylalanine or tryptophan.

v_call | cdr3_aa
TRBV18 | ASSLGKDAEQY
TRBV5-1 | ASSFSSANSYEQY
TRBV7-3 | ASSLTPTGMDYGYT
TRBV20-1 | SASERGGGNEQF
TRBV9 | ASSVASGTVNYGYT
TRBV27 | ASRPLGSEQF
TRBV5-1 | ASSRTQGVVVYEQY
TRBV12-3/TRBV12-4 | ASSPPNGRTYEQY
TRBV24-1 | ATSDLQKNIQY
TRBV27 | ASRLTGGWRETQY
TRBV5-6 | ASSLGTVFPAQH
TRBV7-3 | ASSLGDDRYNEQF
TRBV27 | ASSTAFQETQY
TRBV6-1 | ASSEQQRGNSPLH
TRBV4-2 | ASSQEIRATGELF
TRBV28 | ASSLSDEQY
TRBV7-2 | ASSVTGTGERYEQY
TRBV7-3 | ASSLESYSGANVLT
TRBV10-3 | AIATGTGGGLRGYT
TRBV5-1 | ASSAGNIQY
TRBV5-1 | ASSSRDTGPREQF
TRBV25-1 | ASSESNPYGYT
TRBV3-1 | ASSRDRWGETQY
TRBV5-1 | ASSSGGGGYNEQF
TRBV28 | ASNPGLAKNIQY
TRBV12-3/TRBV12-4 | ASTLSHTGNTIY
TRBV5-5 | ASSVGVQAGAEQY
TRBV20-1 | SARHQAWLLSYNEQF
TRBV12-3/TRBV12-4 | ASSLAQGPYNEQF
TRBV6-1 | ASSPRGIDSPLH
TRBV6-5 | ASSRTNGYEQY
TRBV5-1 | ASSLLDTGPWGEQF
TRBV4-3 | ASSQNPGATGELF
TRBV25-1 | ASSEYKYQETQY
TRBV2 | ASSDLVGDTQY
TRBV12-3/TRBV12-4 | ASSLQAGGPHEQY
TRBV7-2 | ASSLVSSQTYEQY
TRBV6-6 | ASMPPASSEQY
TRBV27 | ASSSRRVSTGYNEQF
TRBV20-1 | SARGPASTDTQY
TRBV15 | ATNRDRRLDAVYEQY
TRBV7-2 | ASSVGYGANVLT
TRBV19 | ASSTRDVGPYGYT
TRBV12-3/TRBV12-4 | ASSLLRGARGETQY
TRBV6-5 | ASSYSLGTGGSSPLH